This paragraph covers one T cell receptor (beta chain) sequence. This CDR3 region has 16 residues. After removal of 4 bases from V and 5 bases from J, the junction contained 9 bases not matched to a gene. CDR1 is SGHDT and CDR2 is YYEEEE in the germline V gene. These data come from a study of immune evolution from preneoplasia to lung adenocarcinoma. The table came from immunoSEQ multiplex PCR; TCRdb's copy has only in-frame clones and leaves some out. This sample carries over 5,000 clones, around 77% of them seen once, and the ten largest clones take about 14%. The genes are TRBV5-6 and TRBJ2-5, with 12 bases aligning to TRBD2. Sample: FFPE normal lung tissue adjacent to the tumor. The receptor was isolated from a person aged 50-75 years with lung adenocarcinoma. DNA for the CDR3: TGTGCCAGCAGCACCTGGACTAGCGGGACGGGGGAGACCCAGTACTTC. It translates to CASSTWTSGTGETQYF.